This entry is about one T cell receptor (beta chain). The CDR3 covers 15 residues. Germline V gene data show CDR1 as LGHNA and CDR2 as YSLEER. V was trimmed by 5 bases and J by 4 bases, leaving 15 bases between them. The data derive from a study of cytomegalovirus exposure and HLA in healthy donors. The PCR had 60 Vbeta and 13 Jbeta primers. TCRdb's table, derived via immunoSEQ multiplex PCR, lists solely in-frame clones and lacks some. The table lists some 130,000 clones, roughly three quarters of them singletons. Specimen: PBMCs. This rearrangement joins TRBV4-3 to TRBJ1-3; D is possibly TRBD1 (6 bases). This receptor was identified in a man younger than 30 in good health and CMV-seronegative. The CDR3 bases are TGCGCCAGCAGCAACCTAATGGGGGCCGGAAACACCATATATTTT. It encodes CASSNLMGAGNTIYF.